The clone carrying this TCR beta chain was seen more than once but under ten times. The sample is drawn from a study of CD8+ T cells in alopecia areata. Specified treatment: oral pan-JAK inhibitor, 5-10 mg twice daily. Peripheral blood, together with lesional scalp punch biopsies, was collected from alopecia areata patients. Reverse transcription of extracted RNA yielded cDNA, which provided the sequencing template. Here immunoSEQ multiplex PCR was the method, and the copy in TCRdb shows in-frame clones only, minus some. The top ten hold approximately 1% of the sample, which has around 180,000 clones, 60% seen once. The sequenced sample was CD4+ T cells sorted from blood, obtained at week 24, from a patient treated with tofacitinib. The clonotype comes from a human donor with alopecia areata.

CDR3 in DNA: TGTGCCAGTAGCAATGACAGGGGGCCGATCACCGGGGAGCTGTTTTTT. As protein: CASSNDRGPITGELFF. This sequence joins TRBV19 and TRBJ2-2; 10 positions match TRBD1. The germline gives CDR1 LNHDA, CDR2 SQIVND (reference sequence). V trimming: 6 bases; J trimming: 4 bases; junction bases outside the gene matches: 8. The CDR3 runs 16 residues.